Reported below is one TCR beta chain. These data come from a study of T cells after somatic rescue of genetic block. The ends were cut back, 1 base at V and 4 bases at J, with 18 bases in the middle. The germline CDR1 and CDR2 sequences are MNHEY and SMNVEV (reference sequence). The CDR3 runs to 17 residues. Method: immunoSEQ multiplex PCR; TCRdb's copy keeps in-frame clones and lacks some. Of approximately 78,000 clones in the sample, around 90% were seen once. The gene calls are TRBV27 and TRBJ2-3; TRBD2 is a possible D gene (6 bases). The sequence was obtained from a man aged 25 to 40. Sequencing was performed on peripheral blood mononuclear cells (PBMCs). The CDR3 DNA is TGTGCCAGCAGTTTATTTTTTGGGGTAGCGGCAGCAGATACGCAGTATTTT. It encodes CASSLFFGVAAADTQYF.